Listed here are 16 T cell receptor beta chains from one sample, sequenced in a study of cytotoxic CD8 clonotypes in ibrutinib-treated CLL. Generated by immunoSEQ multiplex PCR, the TCRdb table keeps only in-frame clones and is missing some. Of fewer than 400,000 clones listed, roughly 71% are singletons. The sequencing here drew on PBMCs, taken after 36 months of ibrutinib treatment. The source is a human donor with chronic lymphocytic leukemia.

The chain combines TRBV6-1 with TRBJ2-7; the D call may be TRBD1 or TRBD2 (5 bases each). V lost 2 bases and J 9 bases, leaving 11 bases between the germline ends. CDR1 MNHNS and CDR2 SASEGT come from the germline V gene. This CDR3 is 12 amino acids long. For the CDR3, the DNA is TGTGCCAGCAGTGAACAGGGAGTTTTGCAGTACTTC. This gives the protein CASSEQGVLQYF.

The V gene is TRBV10-2, the J gene TRBJ2-2; 10 positions agree with TRBD2. The CDR3 consists of 17 residues. Germline V gives CDR1 WSHSY, CDR2 SAAADI. Trimming cost V 6 bases and J 0 bases; bases outside gene matches: 7. CDR3 in amino acids: CASRRLAGGSNTGELFF. The CDR3 coding sequence is TGCGCCAGCAGGAGGTTAGCGGGGGGTTCGAACACCGGGGAGCTGTTTTTT.

This clone appeared a few times. The V call is TRBV18, the J call TRBJ2-7, with D perhaps being TRBD1 or TRBD2 (5 bases each). Germline V gene data show CDR1 as KGHSH and CDR2 as LQKENI. CDR3 length: 14 amino acids. Trimming pared 4 bases from V and 1 base from J, leaving 11 bases between. The CDR3 region has the DNA TGTGCCAGCTCACGGGGCCCGGGGTCCTACGAGCAGTACTTC. It encodes CASSRGPGSYEQYF.

The table lists this clone with a few counts. The rearrangement joins TRBV9 to TRBJ1-6, with a tentative D call TRBD1 (5 bases). This CDR3 comprises 15 residues. Looked up from germline, CDR1 is SGDLS and CDR2 is YYNGEE. Trimming removed 3 bases from V and 8 bases from J, with 15 bases in between. For the CDR3, the DNA is TGTGCCAGCAGCGCTGGCCGGGGCTTGGATTCACCCCTCCACTTT. This codes for CASSAGRGLDSPLHF.

The chain is built from TRBV6-5 and TRBJ1-1, with 7 bases lining up with TRBD1. V shed 6 bases, J shed 4 bases, and the junction held 5 bases outside the gene matches. Germline V gene lookup returns CDR1 MNHEY and CDR2 SVGAGI. The length of the CDR3 is 13 residues. In DNA, the CDR3 is TGTGCCAGCAGAAGGGGGCGCGGCACTGAAGCTTTCTTT. Translating it yields CASRRGRGTEAFF.

V is TRBV9 and J is TRBJ2-7; 8 bases are shared with TRBD1. The CDR3 contains 15 residues. V trimming: 0 bases; J trimming: 5 bases; junction bases outside the gene matches: 7. Germline V lookup: CDR1 SGDLS, CDR2 YYNGEE. CDR3 loop: CASSVGYRGADEQYF. The CDR3 coding sequence is TGTGCCAGCAGCGTAGGATACAGGGGGGCGGACGAGCAGTACTTC.

The chain combines TRBV2 with TRBJ2-7; D is unclear. This CDR3 has 12 residues. V lost 8 bases, J lost 4 bases, and 12 bases lay in between. Germline CDR1 and CDR2: SNHLY and FYNNEI. The CDR3 is CASLIMEYEQYF. For the CDR3, the DNA is TGTGCCAGCCTAATCATGGAGTACGAGCAGTACTTC.

This sequence joins TRBV7-9 and TRBJ2-7, with 9 bases that match TRBD1. The CDR3 is made up of 15 amino acids. Germline CDR1 is SEHNR and CDR2 is FQNEAQ (reference sequence). V was pared by 1 base and J by 3 bases, with 4 bases of the junction left unmatched. The CDR3 nucleotides read TGTGCCAGCAGCTTAGGGTGGACAGGGGACTACGAGCAGTACTTC. Translation gives CASSLGWTGDYEQYF.

This clone showed up just a few times. Different DNA sequences within this sample yield the same CDR3. The chain carries TRBV9 and TRBJ1-3; D call uncertain. Trimming took off 3 bases at V and 0 bases at J, with 4 bases between the two ends. The CDR3 has 13 amino acids. Germline lookup yields CDR1 SGDLS and CDR2 YYNGEE. CDR3 sequence: CASSAPSGNTIYF. In nucleotides, the CDR3 is TGTGCCAGCAGCGCCCCCTCTGGAAACACCATATATTTT.

The chain uses TRBV10-3 and TRBJ2-1; D perhaps matches TRBD2 (5 bases). The CDR3 totals 15 residues. V lost 5 bases and J 0 bases, leaving 11 bases between the germline ends. CDR1 and CDR2 from the germline V gene are ENHRY and SYGVKD. The CDR3, as DNA: TGTGCCATCAGTCCTACTAGTCCCTCCTACAATGAGCAGTTCTTC. Amino acids: CAISPTSPSYNEQFF.

The chain has TRBV29-1 and TRBJ2-7; 9 nucleotides align to TRBD1. The trim removed 5 bases at V and 1 base at J, leaving 3 bases unmatched. Germline CDR1 SQVTM, CDR2 ANQGSEA. This CDR3 is 13 amino acids long. CDR3 DNA: TGCAGCGTTCGGGGGACAGGGTCCTACGAGCAGTACTTC. Residues: CSVRGTGSYEQYF.

The chain recombines TRBV5-1 with TRBJ2-7; 9 positions match TRBD2. CDR1 is SGHRS and CDR2 is YFSETQ in the germline V gene. CDR3 length: 15 amino acids. Trimming took 0 bases from V and 4 from J; bases not matched to a gene: 5. The CDR3 loop reads CASSLDSGSWYEQYF. The DNA of the CDR3 is TGCGCCAGCAGCTTGGATAGCGGGAGTTGGTACGAGCAGTACTTC.

The chain combines TRBV4-1 with TRBJ2-7; weak D call: TRBD2 (7 bases). Germline V lookup: CDR1 MGHRA, CDR2 YSYEKL. Between the trimmed V and J ends, which lost 1 base and 3 bases, there was a span of 16 bases. The CDR3 is 16 residues long. The DNA of the CDR3 is TGCGCCAGCAGCCAAGGAGGGGGGGCCTCCGGCTACGAGCAGTACTTC. This encodes CASSQGGGASGYEQYF.

V is TRBV5-1 and J is TRBJ2-3, with TRBD1 as a possible D gene (6 bases). V lost 3 bases to trimming and J lost 0 bases, with 14 bases between them. Germline V gives CDR1 SGHRS, CDR2 YFSETQ. The CDR3 extends over 16 amino acids. In DNA form, the CDR3 reads TGCGCCAGCAGCTCCCGAGTGGGGGCTAGCACAGATACGCAGTATTTT. Translated: CASSSRVGASTDTQYF.

The V and J genes are TRBV29-1 and TRBJ2-2, with TRBD1 matching 11 bases. V was clipped by 6 bases and J by 7 bases; unmatched bases: 13. Germline CDR1 SQVTM, CDR2 ANQGSEA. The CDR3 totals 16 residues. Written as DNA, the CDR3 is TGCAGCGTCTTAAGAGGTGGACAGGGGGCTCACGGGGAGCTGTTTTTT. Its translation is CSVLRGGQGAHGELFF.

This chain joins TRBV18 and TRBJ2-3; no definite D call. Trimming left V 3 bases short and J 3 bases short, with 13 bases between. The CDR3 covers 15 residues. In germline, CDR1 is KGHSH, CDR2 LQKENI. This chain's CDR3 is CASSPAQVSTDTQYF. The CDR3, as DNA: TGTGCCAGCTCACCTGCCCAGGTCTCAACAGATACGCAGTATTTT.